Listed below are T cell receptor beta chains from one sample, sequenced in a study of vaccination and CD4 T cells after COVID-19. These receptors lack a known antigen. TCRdb independently ran MiXCR on the PCR reads; one entry per CDR3 protein. The sample includes about 24,000 distinct CDR3 sequences, about 42% seen only once; the top ten take 3.5% to 5%. This sample comprised CD4+ T cells from blood, cultured in vitro, obtained about 7 months after SARS-CoV-2 vaccination. The source of these receptors is a human donor who had recovered from COVID-19. The conserved cysteine and the conserved F or W are not part of the CDR3 here. Size is stated for part of the rows, as once, few or many counts, or as a class when the clone is expanded.

TRBV7-3	TRBJ2-3	NA	ASSLVAGGPDTQY
TRBV20-1	TRBJ2-7	few	SAGTGTSGNEQY
TRBV19	TRBJ2-7	NA	ASSSGGLAGVFYEQY
TRBV27	TRBJ1-6	NA	ASSLTRHVRSPLH
TRBV20-1	TRBJ2-7	few	SARVGGKGEQY
TRBV30	TRBJ1-6	NA	AWSTSYNSPLH
TRBV28	TRBJ2-7	NA	ATNNPFRKSSYEQY
TRBV7-2	TRBJ2-7	NA	ASSLGGGQSPYEQY
TRBV6-2/TRBV6-3	TRBJ2-7	few	ASTLGLAASYEQY
TRBV20-1	TRBJ2-7	NA	SARSAGPYEQY
TRBV6-2/TRBV6-3	TRBJ1-5	few	ASSRRGFNQPQH
TRBV7-9	TRBJ2-3	NA	ASSFTEDTDTQY
TRBV21-1	TRBJ2-7	few	ASSRVEPTTYEQY
TRBV21-1	TRBJ2-7	NA	ASSGGRGEYEQY
TRBV7-2	TRBJ2-1	few	ASSYNTGAGNSNEQF
TRBV7-9	TRBJ2-6	NA	ASSSGDSGANVLT
TRBV7-9	TRBJ1-1	few	ASSRTGGTEAF
TRBV6-4	TRBJ2-4	NA	ASSLVEGAKNIQY
TRBV2	TRBJ2-7	NA	ASSGTAGSSYEQY
TRBV28	TRBJ1-5	few	ASTPDRVQPQH
TRBV15	TRBJ1-2	medium-sized	ATSELNNNYGYT
TRBV12-3/TRBV12-4	TRBJ2-5	NA	ASSRAETQY
TRBV20-1	TRBJ1-1	NA	SANRGLNTEAF
TRBV7-6	TRBJ2-7	NA	ASSWGPRYYEQY
TRBV5-4	TRBJ1-1	once	ASSLAVPNTEAF
TRBV7-2	TRBJ2-7	NA	ASSTRGTRDEQY
TRBV27	TRBJ2-1	NA	ASSWAQTGTQF
TRBV28	TRBJ2-2	few	ASSPTANTGELF
TRBV2	TRBJ2-4	NA	ASSESLPRGIQY
TRBV20-1	TRBJ2-1	NA	SAYGASGAYNEQF
TRBV19	TRBJ2-5	NA	ASNRGQEETQY
TRBV6-1	TRBJ2-3	few	ASRATRAADTQY
TRBV6-1	TRBJ2-7	few	ASRKAGAGYEQY
TRBV6-5	TRBJ2-3	few	ASSSLAGLTDTQY
TRBV2	TRBJ2-3	NA	ASTGLAGETHGTDTQY
TRBV6-4	TRBJ2-5	once	AISSGGKETQY
TRBV5-1	TRBJ1-1	NA	ASSWTGGLMNTEAF
TRBV2	TRBJ1-5	NA	ASTPGGNQPQH
TRBV20-1	TRBJ2-2	NA	SASNVGHSNTGELF
TRBV20-1	TRBJ2-1	NA	SARVGVHNEQF
TRBV6-2/TRBV6-3	TRBJ1-5	NA	ASSFRGISNQPQH